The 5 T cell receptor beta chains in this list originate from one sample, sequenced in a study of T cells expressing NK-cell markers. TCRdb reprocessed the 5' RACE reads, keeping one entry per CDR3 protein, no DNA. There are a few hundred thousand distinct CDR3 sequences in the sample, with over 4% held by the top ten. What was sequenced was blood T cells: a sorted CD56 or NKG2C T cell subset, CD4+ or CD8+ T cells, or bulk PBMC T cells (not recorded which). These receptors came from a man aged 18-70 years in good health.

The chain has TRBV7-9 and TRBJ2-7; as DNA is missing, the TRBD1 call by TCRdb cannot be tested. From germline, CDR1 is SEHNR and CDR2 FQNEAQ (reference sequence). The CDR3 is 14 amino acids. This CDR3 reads CASSFQGRTYEQYF.

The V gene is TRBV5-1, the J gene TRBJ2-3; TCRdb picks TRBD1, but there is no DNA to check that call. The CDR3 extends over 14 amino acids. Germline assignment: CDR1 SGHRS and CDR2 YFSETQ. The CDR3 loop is CASSGGDRTDTQYF.

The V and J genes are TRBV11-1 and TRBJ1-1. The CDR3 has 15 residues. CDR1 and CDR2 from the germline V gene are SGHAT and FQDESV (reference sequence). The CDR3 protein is CASSLGLEGGTEAFF.

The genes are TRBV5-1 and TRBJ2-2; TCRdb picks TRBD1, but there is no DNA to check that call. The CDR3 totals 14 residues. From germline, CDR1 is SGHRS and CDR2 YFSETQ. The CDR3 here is CASSGTGGAGELFF.

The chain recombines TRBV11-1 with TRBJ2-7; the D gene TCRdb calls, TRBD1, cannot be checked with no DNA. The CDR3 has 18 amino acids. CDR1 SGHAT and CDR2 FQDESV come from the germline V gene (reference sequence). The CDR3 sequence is CASSRSSRGFIHPYEQYF.